Detailed here is one TCR beta chain. Its cognate antigen is unknown. Healthy Caucasian donors formed the entire cohort. This record belongs to a study of identical twins. The study's findings and limits: Invariant cells of the MAIT and iNKT types might have partly distorted the zero-insertion analyses. Out-of-frame beta chain sequences displayed weaker excess sharing between twins.

Looked up from germline, CDR1 is MGHDK and CDR2 is SYGVNS. Trimming removed 8 bases at V and 0 bases at J, with 14 bases between. The CDR3 spans 15 residues. Unique molecular identifiers were present on the cDNA, which also gained a universal primer site by template switching. TCRdb itself ran the 5' RACE reads through MiXCR, one entry per CDR3 protein. The table lists around 680,000 distinct CDR3 sequences, 8.5% to 9% of them singletons. This same sample was also taken into another study, of yellow fever vaccine responses in identical twins.

Sample: PBMCs. This sequence originates from a woman between 18 and 30 years old in good health. J is TRBJ2-1 and V is TRBV25-1; a possible D gene is TRBD2 (5 bases). The CDR3 DNA reads as TGTGCCAGCCGCCCCCGGGGAGACTCCTACAATGAGCAGTTCTTC. Encoded protein: CASRPRGDSYNEQFF. The full variable domain, in which reference TRBV25-1 and TRBJ2-1 provide the parts outside the CDR3, is EADIYQTPRYLVIGTGKKITLECSQTMGHDKMYWYQQDPGMELHLIHYSYGVNSTEKGDLSSESTVSRIRTEHFPLTLESARPSHTSQYLCASRPRGDSYNEQFFGPGTRLTVL.